This T cell receptor (beta chain) came from a study of neurological immune-mediated disorders. Study in general: About 90% of the roughly 34 multiple sclerosis patients had relapsing-remitting disease; 3 had secondary progressive. Study-wide points: TCR-beta repertoires seemed private in all groups, with no expanded CDR3 amino acid sequences shared. Grouping of repertoires by phylogeny put those of 18 of 34 multiple sclerosis patients into a single related-CDR3 cluster, a possible signature. HTLV-1-associated myelopathy had the most TCR clonal expansion, and multiple sclerosis had the least, less than healthy controls.

This clonotype was seen at least ten times. The target antigen is unknown. TCRdb re-analysed the 5' RACE reads in MiXCR, keeping a single row per CDR3 protein. There are tens of thousands of distinct CDR3 sequences in the sample; 3% to 3.5% occur only once, and over 12% lies in the top ten. Germline CDR1 is SGHDT and CDR2 is YYEEEE. CDR3 length equals 15 residues. V was pared by 1 base and J by 4 bases, with 6 bases of the junction left unmatched. The source of this sequence is a woman in her forties or fifties with multiple sclerosis. This rearrangement joins TRBV5-6 to TRBJ2-5; 8 bases match TRBD2. The sequenced sample was PBMCs. The DNA of the CDR3 is TGTGCCAGCAGCTTGACGGGAGGGCCGAGAGAGACCCAGTACTTC. It codes for CASSLTGGPRETQYF.